This T cell receptor (beta chain) was identified during a study of CD8 T cells in ankylosing spondylitis. Per germline, CDR1 SGHKS and CDR2 YYEKEE (reference sequence). V was cut by 3 bases and J by 10 bases, with 21 bases left in between. This CDR3 spans 15 amino acids. A few counts support this clonotype. Its antigen is currently unknown. Study-level findings and limits: Disease-associated clonotypes exhibited CD8+ identity and were relatively infrequent in peripheral blood. The clones that were linked to disease were reported to be significantly enriched in matched synovial fluid samples from ankylosing spondylitis patients. In the blood and synovial fluid of reactive arthritis, some motif variants had been previously reported. Roughly eight highly homologous variants made up a TCR beta motif that seemed to typify ankylosing spondylitis blood.

TCRdb re-called the 5' RACE reads through MiXCR, storing one row per CDR3 protein. The sample shows approximately 540,000 distinct CDR3 sequences, more than 9.5% of them seen only once. This chain links TRBV5-5 with TRBJ2-3, with D perhaps being TRBD1 or TRBD2 (5 bases each). The receptor was isolated from a male donor with ankylosing spondylitis. Sequenced: blood, either unsorted or a sorted T cell fraction (not recorded which). CDR3 region: CASSYGTEGGSAQYF. The CDR3 coding sequence is TGTGCCAGCAGCTACGGGACGGAAGGAGGATCGGCGCAGTATTTT. The variable domain in full, completed from reference TRBV5-5 and TRBJ2-3, reads DAGVTQSPTHLIKTRGQQVTLRCSPISGHKSVSWYQQVLGQGPQFIFQYYEKEERGRGNFPDRFSARQFPNYSSELNVNALLLGDSALYLCASSYGTEGGSAQYFGPGTRLTVL.